Listed below are T cell receptor beta chains from one sample, sequenced in a study of T cell changes during pregnancy in multiple sclerosis. Method: immunoSEQ multiplex PCR; TCRdb's copy keeps in-frame clones and lacks some. The sample shows some 14,000 clones, about nine tenths of them seen only once. Sequenced here: CD8+ T cells from peripheral blood mononuclear cells, sampled after pregnancy. These receptors originate from a female donor in good health, enrolled as a control in a pregnancy study. Each CDR3 is given with its conserved first and last residue. D genes are given only for firm matches.

d_call j_call v_call cdr3_aa
TRBD2 TRBJ2-7 TRBV28 CASREVGLAGSYEQYF
TRBD2 TRBJ2-7 TRBV27 CASSPYTGTRGEQYF
. TRBJ2-7 TRBV6-5 CASSPNQGYEQYF
. TRBJ2-1 TRBV10-1 CASSEGHSSYNEQFF
. TRBJ2-2 TRBV21-1 CASSKGQGCTGELFF
. TRBJ2-1 TRBV27 CASSWGDSYNEQFF
TRBD1 TRBJ2-7 TRBV4-1 CASSPDRGQSYEQYF
TRBD2 TRBJ2-5 TRBV7-2 CASSLVAGGKETQYF
TRBD1 TRBJ2-7 TRBV27 CASSFGFGTGVEQYF
. TRBJ2-7 TRBV9 CASSVGVSDGAYEQYF
TRBD1 TRBJ1-1 TRBV27 CASSLVAQGVLNTEAFF
. TRBJ1-5 TRBV5-8 CASSLDGYSNQPQHF
. TRBJ2-7 TRBV21-1 CASSALAREQYF
. TRBJ2-6 TRBV15 CATSREMSSGANVLTF
TRBD2 TRBJ2-7 TRBV6-1 CASTLSGGAIDEQYF